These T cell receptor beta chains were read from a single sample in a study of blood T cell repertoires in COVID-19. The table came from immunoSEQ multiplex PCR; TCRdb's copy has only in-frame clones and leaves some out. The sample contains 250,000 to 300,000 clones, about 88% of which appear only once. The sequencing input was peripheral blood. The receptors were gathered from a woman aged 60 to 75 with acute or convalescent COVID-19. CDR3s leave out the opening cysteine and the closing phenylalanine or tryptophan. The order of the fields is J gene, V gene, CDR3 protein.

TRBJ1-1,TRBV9,ASSATFDGSNTEAF
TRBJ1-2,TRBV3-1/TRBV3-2,ASSQVSGGYT
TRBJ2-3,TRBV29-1,SVAGLAGGTDTQY
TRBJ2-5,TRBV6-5,ASSRTEETQY
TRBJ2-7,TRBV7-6,ASRDTGGEEQY
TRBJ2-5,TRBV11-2,ASSLIWSFETQY
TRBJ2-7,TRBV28,ASSEGADGIYEQY
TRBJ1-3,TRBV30,AWSPLIGNTIY
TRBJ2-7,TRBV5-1,ASSSSSYEQY
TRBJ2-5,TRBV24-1,ATSDWGEETQY
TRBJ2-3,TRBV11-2,ASSLTSGRPDTQY
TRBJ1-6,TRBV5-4,ASSPDSNSPLH
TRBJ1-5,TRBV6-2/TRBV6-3,ASSSSPDRDNQPQH
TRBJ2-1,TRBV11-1,ASSEAFYNEQF
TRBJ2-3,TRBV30,AWRLYTDTQY
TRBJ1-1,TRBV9,ASSVLQDRNTEAF